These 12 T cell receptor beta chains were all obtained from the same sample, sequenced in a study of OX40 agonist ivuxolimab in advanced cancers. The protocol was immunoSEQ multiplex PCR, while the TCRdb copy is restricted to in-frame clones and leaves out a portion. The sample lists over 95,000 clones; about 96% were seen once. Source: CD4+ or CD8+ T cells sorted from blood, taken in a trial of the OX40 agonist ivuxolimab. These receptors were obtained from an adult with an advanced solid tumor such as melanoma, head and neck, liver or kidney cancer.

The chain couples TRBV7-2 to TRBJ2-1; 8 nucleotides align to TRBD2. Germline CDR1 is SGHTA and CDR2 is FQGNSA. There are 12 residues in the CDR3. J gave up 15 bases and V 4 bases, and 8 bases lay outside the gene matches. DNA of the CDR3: TGTGCCAGCAGCTGGGAGCGGGAGATGAGGTTCTTC. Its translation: CASSWEREMRFF.

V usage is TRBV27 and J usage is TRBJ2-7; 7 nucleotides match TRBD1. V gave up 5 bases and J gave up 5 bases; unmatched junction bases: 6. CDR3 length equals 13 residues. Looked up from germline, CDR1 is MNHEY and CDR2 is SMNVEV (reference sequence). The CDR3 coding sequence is TGTGCCAGCAGTGCGACAGGGTTCAACGAGCAGTACTTC. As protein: CASSATGFNEQYF.

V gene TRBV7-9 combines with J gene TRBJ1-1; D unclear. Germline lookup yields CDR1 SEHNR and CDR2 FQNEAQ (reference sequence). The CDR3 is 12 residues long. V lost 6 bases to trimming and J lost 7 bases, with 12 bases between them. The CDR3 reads CASRSRRGEAFF. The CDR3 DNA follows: TGTGCCAGCAGGTCGAGGCGCGGTGAAGCTTTCTTT.

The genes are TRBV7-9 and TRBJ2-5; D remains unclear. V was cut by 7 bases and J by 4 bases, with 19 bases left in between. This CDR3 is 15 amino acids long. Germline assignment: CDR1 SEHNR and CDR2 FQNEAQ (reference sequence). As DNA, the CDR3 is TGTGCCAGCACGCGCCTTAGATCGGGTGGAGAGACCCAGTACTTC. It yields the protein CASTRLRSGGETQYF.

The CDR3 loop is CATSPGGSPIPGEQFF. As DNA, the CDR3 is TGTGCCACCAGCCCCGGGGGGTCTCCAATCCCGGGGGAGCAGTTCTTC. The chain couples TRBV15 to TRBJ2-1; 7 bases are a match to TRBD2. The CDR3 covers 16 residues. V trimming: 5 bases; J trimming: 10 bases; junction bases outside the gene matches: 17. Germline V gives CDR1 LNHNV, CDR2 YYDKDF (reference sequence).

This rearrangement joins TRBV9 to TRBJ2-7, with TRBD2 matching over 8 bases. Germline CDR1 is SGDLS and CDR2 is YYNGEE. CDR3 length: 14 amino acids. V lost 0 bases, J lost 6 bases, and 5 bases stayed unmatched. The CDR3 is CASSVGGLESEQYF. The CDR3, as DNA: TGTGCCAGCAGCGTAGGGGGACTAGAATCCGAGCAGTACTTC.

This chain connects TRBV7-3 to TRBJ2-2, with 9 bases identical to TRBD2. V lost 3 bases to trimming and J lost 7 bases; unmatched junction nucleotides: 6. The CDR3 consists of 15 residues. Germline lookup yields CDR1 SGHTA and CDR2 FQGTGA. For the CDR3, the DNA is TGTGCCAGCAGCTTCCTTGCGGGAGGGAACGGGGAGCTGTTTTTT. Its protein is CASSFLAGGNGELFF.

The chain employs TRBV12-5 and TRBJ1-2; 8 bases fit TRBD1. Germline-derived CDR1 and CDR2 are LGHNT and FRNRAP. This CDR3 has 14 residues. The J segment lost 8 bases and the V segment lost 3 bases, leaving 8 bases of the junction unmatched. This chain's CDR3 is CASGFGAGGDGYTF. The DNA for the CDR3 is TGTGCTAGTGGTTTTGGGGCAGGGGGCGACGGCTACACCTTC.

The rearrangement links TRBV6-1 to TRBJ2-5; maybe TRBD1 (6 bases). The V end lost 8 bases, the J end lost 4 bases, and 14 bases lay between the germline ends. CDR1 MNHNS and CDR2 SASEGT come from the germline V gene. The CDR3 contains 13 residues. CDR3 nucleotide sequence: TGTGCCAGCCTGCAGGGGAGAAGAGAGACCCAGTACTTC. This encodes CASLQGRRETQYF.

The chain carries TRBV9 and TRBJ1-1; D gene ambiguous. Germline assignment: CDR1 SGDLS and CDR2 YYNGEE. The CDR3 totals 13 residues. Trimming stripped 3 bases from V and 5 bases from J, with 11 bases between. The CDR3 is CASSEWTGTEAFF. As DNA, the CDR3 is TGTGCCAGCAGCGAGTGGACGGGAACTGAAGCTTTCTTT.

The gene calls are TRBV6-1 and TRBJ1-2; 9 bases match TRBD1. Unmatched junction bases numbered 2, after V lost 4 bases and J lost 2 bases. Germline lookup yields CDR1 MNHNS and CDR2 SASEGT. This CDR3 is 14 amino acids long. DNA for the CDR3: TGTGCCAGCAGTGCAGGACAGGGGAACTATGGCTACACCTTC. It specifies CASSAGQGNYGYTF.

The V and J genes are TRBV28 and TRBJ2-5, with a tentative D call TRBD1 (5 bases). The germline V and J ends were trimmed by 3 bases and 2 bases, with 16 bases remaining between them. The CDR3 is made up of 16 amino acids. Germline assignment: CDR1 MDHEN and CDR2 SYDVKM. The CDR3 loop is CASSFSSGMGQETQYF. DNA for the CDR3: TGTGCCAGCAGTTTTTCTTCAGGGATGGGACAAGAGACCCAGTACTTC.